A single TCR beta chain is shown here with its context. This CDR3 comprises 16 residues. Germline loops: CDR1 LGHNA, CDR2 YSLEER. V trimming: 1 base; J trimming: 4 bases; junction bases outside the gene matches: 6. Clones were sequenced by immunoSEQ multiplex PCR, and TCRdb holds only the in-frame ones, with some missing. Here the sample spans hundreds of thousands of clones, around 91% being singletons. This entry belongs to a study of blood T cell repertoires in COVID-19. The source is a woman aged 40-49 years who had recovered from COVID-19. The V call is TRBV4-3, the J call TRBJ2-7; 11 positions match TRBD1. Sequenced input: PBMCs or T cells enriched from blood (not recorded which). The CDR3 DNA reads as TGCGCCAGCAGCCAAGCGGGGGGGACAGGGGGATACGAGCAGTACTTC. It encodes CASSQAGGTGGYEQYF.